The 8 T cell receptor beta chains reported below all come from one sample, sequenced in a study of response to subunit inactivated influenza vaccine. TCRdb re-analysed the RT-PCR reads in MiXCR, keeping a single row per CDR3 protein. This sample has around 530,000 distinct CDR3 sequences; more than 15% occur once, and the top ten carry less than 4%. This sample comprised CD4+ T cells sorted from PBMCs, obtained 23 months after vaccination. The source of these receptors is a man between 50 and 75 years old who received an inactivated influenza vaccine.

This clonotype was counted between two and nine times. The chain recombines TRBV3-1 with TRBJ1-6; D is undetermined. The V gene's germline CDR1 is LGHDT and CDR2 YNNKEL (reference sequence). The CDR3 loop spans 13 amino acids. The germline V and J ends were trimmed by 2 bases and 10 bases, with 9 bases remaining between them. CDR3 bases: TGTGCCAGCAGCCAAAAAAGAGAATCACCCCTCCACTTT. It encodes CASSQKRESPLHF.

In this sample, this clonotype turned up a few times. The CDR3 DNA reads as TGTGCCAGCAGCATACTAGCGGTCGGAGATACGCAGTATTTT. Residues: CASSILAVGDTQYF. The chain recombines TRBV6-1 with TRBJ2-3, with 8 bases matching TRBD2. The CDR3 extends over 14 amino acids. Looked up from germline, CDR1 is MNHNS and CDR2 is SASEGT. Germline trimming cut 6 bases from V and 5 bases from J; bases unmatched to any gene: 7.

V usage is TRBV9 and J usage is TRBJ2-2; 7 nucleotides match TRBD2. The junction had 3 bases not matched to a gene; V was cut back by 0 bases and J by 1 base. This CDR3 comprises 16 residues. Germline loops: CDR1 SGDLS, CDR2 YYNGEE. In DNA, the CDR3 is TGTGCCAGCAGCGTAGGGCCGGGGGGGAACACCGGGGAGCTGTTTTTT. It translates to CASSVGPGGNTGELFF.

This clonotype has just a few counts. The V gene is TRBV12-3 or TRBV12-4, the J gene TRBJ2-7, with D possibly TRBD2 on 5 matching bases. The CDR3 consists of 15 residues. The V end lost 8 bases, the J end lost 5 bases, and 22 bases lay between the germline ends. The CDR3 region has the DNA TGTGCCAGCGGCCCAGGCGGGCAGGTTTATGACGAGCAGTACTTC. Protein product: CASGPGGQVYDEQYF.

This chain uses TRBV6-2 or TRBV6-3 with TRBJ1-4; D is undetermined. CDR3 length equals 15 residues. The germline gives CDR1 MNHEY, CDR2 SVGEGT. V shed 3 bases and J shed 6 bases, with 14 bases lying between them. The CDR3 loop is CASSYFKSQDEKLFF. CDR3 nucleotides: TGTGCCAGCAGTTATTTCAAGTCTCAGGATGAAAAACTGTTTTTT.

The chain employs TRBV11-2 and TRBJ1-3; D is ambiguous. Germline V gives CDR1 SGHAT, CDR2 FQNNGV. This CDR3 has 12 residues. V lost 5 bases, J lost 2 bases, and 4 bases lay in between. The CDR3 reads CASSPAGNTIYF. CDR3 DNA: TGTGCCAGCAGCCCGGCTGGAAACACCATATATTTT.

This clonotype was seen more than once but under ten times. In nucleotides, the CDR3 is TGCAGCGTAGCTCCCAACACTGAAGCTTTCTTT. It translates to CSVAPNTEAFF. This sequence joins TRBV29-1 and TRBJ1-1, with unresolved D. The CDR3 is 11 amino acids. V lost 6 bases and J lost 2, with 7 bases in between. Germline V gene sequence: CDR1 SQVTM, CDR2 ANQGSEA.

This clonotype was counted a few times. The gene calls are TRBV28 and TRBJ1-4; TRBD1 is a possible D gene (5 bases). The CDR3 totals 14 residues. Germline assignment: CDR1 MDHEN and CDR2 SYDVKM. The V gene lost 5 bases and the J gene lost 6 bases, with 13 bases spanning the gap. CDR3 residues: CASSNPGADEKLFF. CDR3 nucleotides: TGTGCCAGCAGTAACCCCGGGGCAGATGAAAAACTGTTTTTT.